The 22 T cell receptor beta chains below all came from one sample that was sequenced in a study of OX40 agonist ivuxolimab in advanced cancers. Libraries were prepared by immunoSEQ multiplex PCR; TCRdb keeps only in-frame clonotypes and omits some of them. The profile shows about 53,000 clones, under 90% of them singletons. The specimen was CD4+ or CD8+ T cells sorted from blood, collected in a trial of the OX40 agonist ivuxolimab. The receptors originated from an adult with an advanced solid tumor such as melanoma, head and neck, liver or kidney cancer.

Notes on this clone: One junction end disagrees with the germline gene, perhaps due to a read error. This sequence joins TRBV28 and TRBJ1-4; possibly TRBD1 for D (5 bases). Germline V gene data show CDR1 as MDHEN and CDR2 as SYDVKM. The CDR3 extends over 14 amino acids. The CDR3 nucleotides are TGTGCCAGCAGCTCCTCCCCTCAATCGCAGGGCCCCTACTTT. As protein: CASSSSPQSQGPYF.

V gene TRBV19 combines with J gene TRBJ1-2; no clear D gene. Per germline, CDR1 LNHDA and CDR2 SQIVND (reference sequence). Deletions cut 1 base from V and 4 bases from J, with 7 bases between. CDR3 length: 13 amino acids. In DNA, the CDR3 is TGTGCCAGTAGTATAGGAGGCAGCTATGGCTACACCTTC. Translated: CASSIGGSYGYTF.

CDR3: CSPLEEAFF. CDR3 bases: TGCAGCCCCCTAGAGGAAGCTTTCTTT. The chain has TRBV20-1 and TRBJ1-1; no reliable D call. CDR1 is DFQATT and CDR2 is SNEGSKA in the germline V gene (reference sequence). This CDR3 region has 9 residues.

The V gene is TRBV5-6, the J gene TRBJ1-2; TRBD1 might be the D (5 bases). The germline V and J ends were trimmed by 4 bases and 5 bases, with 12 bases remaining between them. The CDR3 sequence is 13 residues long. Germline CDR1 is SGHDT and CDR2 is YYEEEE. The CDR3 DNA reads as TGTGCCAGCAGCCAGGGTCTCACTTATGGCTACACCTTC. It translates to CASSQGLTYGYTF.

This rearrangement joins TRBV2 to TRBJ2-3; 7 nucleotides line up with TRBD2. After removal of 7 bases from V and 4 bases from J, the junction contained 11 bases not matched to a gene. The CDR3 covers 15 residues. From germline, CDR1 is SNHLY and CDR2 FYNNEI. The CDR3: CASTSAAREADTQYF. The CDR3 DNA follows: TGTGCCAGCACCAGTGCGGCACGGGAGGCAGATACGCAGTATTTT.

This clone was counted a few times. The chain links TRBV28 to TRBJ2-7; 8 bases fit TRBD2. The CDR3 has 14 amino acids. Per the germline V gene, CDR1 is MDHEN and CDR2 is SYDVKM. Trimming at V came to 4 bases and at J to 2 bases, leaving 4 bases not matched to a gene. CDR3 loop: CASSWGTRTYEQYF. The CDR3 DNA reads as TGTGCCAGCAGTTGGGGGACTAGGACCTACGAGCAGTACTTC.

The chain links TRBV29-1 to TRBJ2-1; D might be TRBD2 (5 bases). This CDR3 has 14 amino acids. V was pared by 2 bases and J by 12 bases, with 20 bases between. The germline gives CDR1 SQVTM, CDR2 ANQGSEA. The CDR3 reads CSVELLVGDLPQFF. The CDR3 DNA reads as TGCAGCGTTGAATTACTAGTTGGTGATCTGCCGCAGTTCTTC.

This chain uses TRBV29-1 with TRBJ2-3; 8 positions match TRBD1. V lost 1 base and J lost 4; bases outside the gene matches: 4. Germline V gene data show CDR1 as SQVTM and CDR2 as ANQGSEA. The CDR3 length is 14 residues. CDR3 sequence reads: CSVEVAGGSDTQYF. The CDR3 DNA reads TGCAGCGTTGAAGTAGCAGGGGGCTCAGATACGCAGTATTTT.

V and J are TRBV4-1 and TRBJ2-5; 7 bases are shared with TRBD1. Trimming at V came to 3 bases and at J to 6 bases, leaving 7 bases not matched to a gene. CDR3 size: 14 residues. CDR1 is MGHRA, CDR2 YSYEKL, per germline. The CDR3 reads CASSQGNRGQTQYF. CDR3 in DNA: TGCGCCAGCAGCCAGGGAAACAGGGGCCAGACCCAGTACTTC.

V is TRBV4-2 and J is TRBJ2-3; D remains ambiguous. Trimming cost V 0 bases and J 3 bases, with 19 bases left between them. Germline CDR1 is LGHNA and CDR2 is YNFKEQ. The CDR3 spans 18 residues. The CDR3 nucleotides are TGTGCCAGCAGCCAAGAGTCGTTCACGGTACAGAGGACAGATACGCAGTATTTT. It specifies CASSQESFTVQRTDTQYF.

The chain carries TRBV30 and TRBJ2-1, with TRBD2 matching over 9 bases. Germline CDR1 reads GTSNPN; CDR2 reads SVGIG (reference sequence). After removal of 8 bases from V and 3 bases from J, the junction contained 11 bases not matched to a gene. The CDR3 extends over 15 amino acids. The DNA of the CDR3 is TGTGCCGGTAAATTAGCGGGAGTGGGCTACAATGAGCAGTTCTTC. Translating it yields CAGKLAGVGYNEQFF.

This chain joins TRBV5-4 and TRBJ1-2; D gene uncertain. V lost 4 bases, J lost 8 bases, and 15 bases lay in between. In germline, CDR1 is SGHNT, CDR2 YYREEE (reference sequence). This CDR3 contains 13 residues. The CDR3 coding sequence is TGTGCCAGCAGCAGGGAGACGGGCTGGGGCTACACCTTC. This codes for CASSRETGWGYTF.

This rearrangement joins TRBV5-1 to TRBJ2-2, with TRBD1 as a possible D gene (6 bases). CDR3 length: 16 amino acids. Germline V CDR1 and CDR2: SGHRS, YFSETQ. Trimming took 3 bases from V and 2 from J, leaving 14 bases between them. The CDR3 DNA sequence: TGCGCCAGCAGCTCTTACGGGACACTCAACACCGGGGAGCTGTTTTTT. The encoded protein is CASSSYGTLNTGELFF.

The CDR3 nucleotides are TGTGCCAGCAAAGTGTACAGCACAAATCAGCCCCAGCATTTT. Translating gives CASKVYSTNQPQHF. The chain joins TRBV6-1 to TRBJ1-5; D uncertain. Between the trimmed V and J ends, which lost 7 bases and 4 bases, there was a span of 14 bases. The germline gives CDR1 MNHNS, CDR2 SASEGT. The CDR3 contains 14 residues.

The chain combines TRBV2 with TRBJ2-1; the match to TRBD2 covers 14 bases. This CDR3 comprises 16 residues. V was clipped by 6 bases and J by 10 bases; unmatched bases: 11. Germline V lookup: CDR1 SNHLY, CDR2 FYNNEI. The CDR3 spells CASRLGGTSGRGEQFF. The DNA for the CDR3 is TGTGCCAGCAGGCTAGGGGGGACTAGCGGGAGAGGCGAGCAGTTCTTC.

The genes are TRBV7-2 and TRBJ1-2, with unresolved D. CDR1 SGHTA and CDR2 FQGNSA come from the germline V gene. V was shortened by 5 bases and J by 8 bases, with 24 bases between the two germline ends. The CDR3 loop spans 16 amino acids. This CDR3 reads CASSAYREPGGVGYTF. The CDR3 DNA follows: TGTGCCAGCAGCGCTTACCGGGAGCCGGGAGGAGTGGGCTACACCTTC.

Comments on this clone: A junction end diverges from the germline sequence, so it may reflect a read error. The V call is TRBV7-7, the J call TRBJ1-4; D gene unclear. Germline assignment: CDR1 SSHAT and CDR2 FNYEAQ (reference sequence). The CDR3 is made up of 13 amino acids. CDR3 region: CASSLGVNEKLFF. CDR3 coding DNA: TGTGCTAGCAGCTTAGGAGTTAATGAAAAACTGTTTTTT.

This clone has a handful of counts. The chain links TRBV27 to TRBJ1-6; TRBD1 matches 8 bases. From germline, CDR1 is MNHEY and CDR2 SMNVEV (reference sequence). The CDR3 is made up of 13 amino acids. V dropped 9 bases and J dropped 13; count of bases not matched to a gene: 11. CDR3 sequence (DNA): TGTGCCAGTAGAACAGGGGACAGGAATCCCCTCCACTTT. Amino acids: CASRTGDRNPLHF.

With regard to this clone: Compared with germline, one end of the junction differs, possibly owing to a read error. The V and J genes are TRBV15 and TRBJ1-4, with D perhaps matching TRBD1 (6 bases). The CDR3 spans 18 residues. Germline lookup yields CDR1 LNHNV and CDR2 YYDKDF (reference sequence). The CDR3 is CTTSKGWLSGTSNEKLFF. The DNA for the CDR3 is TGTACCACCAGCAAGGGGTGGCTCTCAGGGACAAGTAATGAAAAACTGTTTTTT.

This clone was counted a few times. This sequence joins TRBV6-6 and TRBJ2-3; 8 bases match TRBD1. The V segment lost 6 bases and the J segment 3 bases; nucleotides outside the gene matches: 8. Germline CDR1 reads MNHNY; CDR2 reads SVGAGI (reference sequence). There are 15 residues in the CDR3. CDR3 amino acids: CASRDRGSGTDTQYF. The CDR3 DNA reads as TGTGCCAGCAGAGACAGGGGTAGTGGGACAGATACGCAGTATTTT.

This clone was seen only once. This chain joins TRBV10-1 and TRBJ2-3; D unresolved. This CDR3 comprises 14 residues. The V and J ends lost 0 bases and 0 bases respectively, with 4 bases between them. Germline V lookup: CDR1 WNHNN, CDR2 SYGVQD (reference sequence). The CDR3 region has the DNA TGCGCCAGCAGTGAGTCGAAGAGCACAGATACGCAGTATTTT. It is translated as CASSESKSTDTQYF.

This clone came up once. The rearrangement joins TRBV6-6 to TRBJ2-3, with 8 bases lining up with TRBD2. Trimming at V came to 2 bases and at J to 2 bases, leaving 6 bases not matched to a gene. This CDR3 is 16 amino acids long. The germline V gene encodes CDR1 MNHNY and CDR2 SVGAGI (reference sequence). The CDR3 region has the DNA TGTGCCAGCAGTTACCTTGGTAGCGGGAACACAGATACGCAGTATTTT. This encodes CASSYLGSGNTDTQYF.